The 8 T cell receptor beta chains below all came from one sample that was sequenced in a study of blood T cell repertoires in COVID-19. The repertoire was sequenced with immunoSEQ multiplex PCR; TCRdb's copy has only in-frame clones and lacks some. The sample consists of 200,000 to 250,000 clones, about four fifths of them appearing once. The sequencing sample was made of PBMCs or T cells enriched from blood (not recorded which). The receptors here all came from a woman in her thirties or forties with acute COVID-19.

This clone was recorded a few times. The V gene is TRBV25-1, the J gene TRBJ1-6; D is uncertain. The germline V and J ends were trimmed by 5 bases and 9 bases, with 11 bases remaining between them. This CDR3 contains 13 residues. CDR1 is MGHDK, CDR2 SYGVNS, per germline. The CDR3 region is CASSRNSGSPLHF. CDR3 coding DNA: TGTGCCAGCAGTAGGAATTCGGGTTCACCCCTCCACTTT.

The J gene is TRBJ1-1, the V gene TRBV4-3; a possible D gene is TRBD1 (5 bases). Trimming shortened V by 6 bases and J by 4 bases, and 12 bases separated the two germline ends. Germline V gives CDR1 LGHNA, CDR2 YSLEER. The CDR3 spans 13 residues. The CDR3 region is CASSLGQGTEAFF. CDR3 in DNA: TGCGCCAGCAGTCTGGGTCAGGGCACTGAAGCTTTCTTT.

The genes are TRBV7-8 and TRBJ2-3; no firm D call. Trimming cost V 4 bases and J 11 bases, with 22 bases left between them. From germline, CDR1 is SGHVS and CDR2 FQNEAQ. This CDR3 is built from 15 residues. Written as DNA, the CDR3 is TGTGCCAGCAGCTCCAGACTGTTGAGATACGAAATGCAGTATTTT. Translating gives CASSSRLLRYEMQYF.

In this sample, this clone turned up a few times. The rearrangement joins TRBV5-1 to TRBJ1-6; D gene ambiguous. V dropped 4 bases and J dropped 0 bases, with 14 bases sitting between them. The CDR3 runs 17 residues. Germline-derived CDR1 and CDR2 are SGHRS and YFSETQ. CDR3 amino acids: CASSRQEINSYNSPLHF. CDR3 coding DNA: TGCGCCAGCAGCAGGCAGGAAATTAACTCCTATAATTCACCCCTCCACTTT.

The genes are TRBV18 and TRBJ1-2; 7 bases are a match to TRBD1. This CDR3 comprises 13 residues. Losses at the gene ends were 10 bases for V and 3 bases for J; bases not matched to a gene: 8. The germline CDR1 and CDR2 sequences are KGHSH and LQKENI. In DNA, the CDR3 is TGTGCCACAGGGACAGCGCGCTACTATGGCTACACCTTC. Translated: CATGTARYYGYTF.

DNA of the CDR3: TGTGCCAGCAGCTTCGGGGTGAGGTTGGGAAATCAGCCCCAGCATTTT. As protein: CASSFGVRLGNQPQHF. The V and J genes are TRBV7-8 and TRBJ1-5; D ambiguous. Germline V gene lookup returns CDR1 SGHVS and CDR2 FQNEAQ. The CDR3 has 16 amino acids. The germline V and J ends were trimmed by 3 bases and 4 bases, with 16 bases remaining between them.

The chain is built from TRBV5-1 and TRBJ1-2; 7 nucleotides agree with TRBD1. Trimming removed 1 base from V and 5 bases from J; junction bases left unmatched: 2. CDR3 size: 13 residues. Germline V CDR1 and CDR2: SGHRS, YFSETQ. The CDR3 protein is CASSLSRGYGYTF. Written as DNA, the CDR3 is TGCGCCAGCAGCTTGTCCAGGGGGTATGGCTACACCTTC.

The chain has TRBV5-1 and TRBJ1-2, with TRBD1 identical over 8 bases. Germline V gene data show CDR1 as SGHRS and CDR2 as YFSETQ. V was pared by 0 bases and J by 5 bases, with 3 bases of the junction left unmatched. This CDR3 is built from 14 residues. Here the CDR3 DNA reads TGCGCCAGCAGCTTGGAGGGACAGGAGTATGGCTACACCTTC. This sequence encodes CASSLEGQEYGYTF. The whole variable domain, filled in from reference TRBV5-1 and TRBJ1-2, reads KAGVTQTPRYLIKTRGQQVTLSCSPISGHRSVSWYQQTPGQGLQFLFEYFSETQRNKGNFPGRFSGRQFSNSRSEMNVSTLELGDSALYLCASSLEGQEYGYTFGSGTRLTVV.